The 25 T cell receptor beta chains below come from one sample, sequenced in a study of control samples from healthy donors and cancer patients. This table comes from immunoSEQ multiplex PCR, and its TCRdb copy is limited to in-frame clones, with some not included. Of 70,000 to 95,000 clones in the sample, approximately 94% were seen once. The sequenced sample was PBMCs. These receptors all come from a woman in her thirties or forties with lung cancer.

This sequence joins TRBV27 and TRBJ1-2; no clear D gene. The CDR3 length is 11 residues. The V end was cut by 4 bases, the J end by 7 bases, with 7 bases between. Germline V gene data show CDR1 as MNHEY and CDR2 as SMNVEV (reference sequence). The CDR3 protein is CASSYNGGYTF. DNA of the CDR3: TGTGCCAGCAGTTATAATGGTGGCTACACCTTC.

The V call is TRBV5-1, the J call TRBJ2-7, with 9 bases identical to TRBD2. Unmatched junction bases numbered 7, after V lost 4 bases and J lost 5 bases. The CDR3 loop spans 14 amino acids. The germline gives CDR1 SGHRS, CDR2 YFSETQ. The CDR3, as DNA: TGCGCCAGCAGCACCGGACTAGCGCGGGACGAGCAGTACTTC. This gives the protein CASSTGLARDEQYF.

The rearrangement joins TRBV6-5 to TRBJ1-2, with D unresolved. Germline V gene data show CDR1 as MNHEY and CDR2 as SVGAGI. This CDR3 is 13 amino acids long. Trimming pared 10 bases from V and 11 bases from J, leaving 23 bases between. In nucleotides, the CDR3 is TGTGCCACCCAGAGCGCGCCTCATATTTTGTACACCTTC. Translating gives CATQSAPHILYTF.

This chain links TRBV9 with TRBJ2-2; unclear D gene. CDR3 length: 15 residues. V was clipped by 5 bases and J by 4 bases, with 15 bases between them. The germline gives CDR1 SGDLS, CDR2 YYNGEE. CDR3 DNA: TGTGCCAGCAGTTTTGGACCCCAGTCCACCGGGGAGCTGTTTTTT. As protein: CASSFGPQSTGELFF.

The chain combines TRBV19 with TRBJ1-2; 11 bases match TRBD1. CDR3 length: 14 amino acids. The V gene end was trimmed by 5 bases and the J gene end by 8 bases; junction bases not matched to a gene: 7. The V gene's germline CDR1 is LNHDA and CDR2 SQIVND (reference sequence). The CDR3 nucleotides are TGTGCCAGTAGTCCCGGGACAGGGGGTGTGGGCTACACCTTC. Protein product: CASSPGTGGVGYTF. Full variable domain (remainder filled in from reference TRBV19 and TRBJ1-2): DGGITQSPKYLFRKEGQNVTLSCEQNLNHDAMYWYRQDPGQGLRLIYYSQIVNDFQKGDIAEGYSVSREKKESFPLTVTSAQKNPTAFYLCASSPGTGGVGYTFGSGTRLTVV.

This clone showed up just once. The chain carries TRBV19 and TRBJ2-3, with TRBD1 as a possible D gene (6 bases). This CDR3 spans 18 amino acids. V lost 1 base, J lost 0 bases, and 17 bases lay in between. Germline lookup yields CDR1 LNHDA and CDR2 SQIVND (reference sequence). Written as DNA, the CDR3 is TGTGCCAGTAGTATAGGCAGATTGGGGGCGGTAAGCACAGATACGCAGTATTTT. It yields the protein CASSIGRLGAVSTDTQYF.

The rearrangement joins TRBV25-1 to TRBJ2-3, with D perhaps given as TRBD1 or TRBD2 (5 bases each). The ends were cut back, 6 bases at V and 7 bases at J, with 14 bases in the middle. Germline CDR1 is MGHDK and CDR2 is SYGVNS. The length of the CDR3 is 13 residues. The CDR3 reads CASRGTGAYTQYF. The CDR3 nucleotides read TGTGCCAGCAGGGGTACCGGGGCTTATACGCAGTATTTT.

The rearrangement joins TRBV9 to TRBJ1-1; 7 bases fit TRBD1. Trimming removed 0 bases from V and 0 bases from J; junction bases left unmatched: 2. Per germline, CDR1 SGDLS and CDR2 YYNGEE. This CDR3 region has 15 residues. The CDR3 region has the DNA TGTGCCAGCAGCGTAGGGGACAGACTGAACACTGAAGCTTTCTTT. As protein: CASSVGDRLNTEAFF.

This rearrangement joins TRBV5-1 to TRBJ2-5; possibly TRBD1 or TRBD2 for D (6 bases each). CDR1 SGHRS and CDR2 YFSETQ come from the germline V gene. The V end was cut by 4 bases, the J end by 5 bases, with 21 bases between. CDR3 length equals 16 residues. The CDR3 region is CASSPNSGGPLETQYF. For the CDR3, the DNA is TGCGCCAGCAGCCCAAATTCCGGGGGCCCCTTGGAGACCCAGTACTTC.

This chain connects TRBV24-1 to TRBJ2-1; D remains ambiguous. This CDR3 comprises 11 residues. V was shortened by 4 bases and J by 9 bases, with 6 bases between the two germline ends. Germline CDR1 and CDR2: KGHDR and SFDVKD. The CDR3 DNA reads TGTGCCACCAGTGAGACAATTGAGCAGTTCTTC. It encodes CATSETIEQFF.

This clone was counted between two and nine times. This CDR3 reads CASSFRGRTLEQYF. The CDR3, as DNA: TGTGCCAGCAGTTTCCGCGGCCGGACCCTGGAGCAGTACTTC. The V and J genes are TRBV28 and TRBJ2-7, with unresolved D. Germline V gene sequence: CDR1 MDHEN, CDR2 SYDVKM. The CDR3 is made up of 14 amino acids. V shed 3 bases and J shed 7 bases, with 16 bases lying between them.

The chain uses TRBV3-1 (or the pseudogene TRBV3-2) and TRBJ1-2; D is perhaps TRBD1 (5 bases). Trimming removed 4 bases from V and 7 bases from J, with 10 bases in between. CDR3 length equals 12 residues. CDR1 is LGHDT, CDR2 YNNKEL, per germline (reference sequence). For the CDR3, the DNA is TGTGCCAGCAGCCGACAGTTGGCTGGCTACACCTTC. Amino acids: CASSRQLAGYTF.

CDR3 coding DNA: TGTGCCAGCAGTTTACAGGGACAGGTCACCGGGGAGCTGTTTTTT. Translation gives CASSLQGQVTGELFF. The gene calls are TRBV6-5 and TRBJ2-2; 8 bases are a match to TRBD1. There are 15 residues in the CDR3. The ends lost 4 bases at V and 4 bases at J; junction bases unmatched: 5. CDR1 and CDR2 (germline): MNHEY, SVGAGI.

The chain employs TRBV5-6 and TRBJ1-2; 8 nucleotides line up with TRBD1. Germline trimming cut 4 bases from V and 6 bases from J; bases unmatched to any gene: 8. The CDR3 totals 14 residues. Germline CDR1 reads SGHDT; CDR2 reads YYEEEE. CDR3 nucleotide sequence: TGTGCCAGCAGCAAAAGGCAGGGGGCGGATGGCTACACCTTC. Amino acids: CASSKRQGADGYTF.

The chain employs TRBV5-1 and TRBJ1-6; D is possibly TRBD1 (5 bases). The CDR3 totals 16 residues. V was clipped by 1 base and J by 6 bases, with 14 bases between them. Germline V CDR1 and CDR2: SGHRS, YFSETQ. The CDR3 region is CASSLYLSGGNSPLHF. CDR3 coding DNA: TGCGCCAGCAGCTTGTATCTTAGTGGGGGTAATTCACCCCTCCACTTT.

V usage is TRBV11-2 and J usage is TRBJ1-1; D unclear. Trimming left V 6 bases short and J 8 bases short, with 4 bases between. CDR1 is SGHAT and CDR2 is FQNNGV in the germline V gene. The CDR3 is 9 residues long. CDR3 DNA sequence: TGTGCCAGCAGACCAGAAGCTTTCTTT. Protein sequence: CASRPEAFF. Drawing the rest from reference TRBV11-2 and TRBJ1-1, the complete variable domain is EAGVAQSPRYKIIEKRQSVAFWCNPISGHATLYWYQQILGQGPKLLIQFQNNGVVDDSQLPKDRFSAERLKGVDSTLKIQPAKLEDSAVYLCASRPEAFFGQGTRLTVV.

The J gene is TRBJ2-1, the V gene TRBV3-1 (or the pseudogene TRBV3-2); maybe TRBD2 (6 bases). Germline V gene sequence: CDR1 LGHDT, CDR2 YNNKEL (reference sequence). Trimming took 3 bases from V and 7 from J, leaving 13 bases between them. This CDR3 is 14 amino acids long. This CDR3 is CASSHGGGKNEQFF. CDR3 nucleotide sequence: TGTGCCAGCAGCCACGGTGGGGGGAAGAATGAGCAGTTCTTC.

This clone was seen only once. The rearrangement joins TRBV7-8 to TRBJ2-2; 12 nucleotides align to TRBD2. Germline V gene data show CDR1 as SGHVS and CDR2 as FQNEAQ. Trimming cost V 5 bases and J 4 bases; bases outside gene matches: 8. The CDR3 totals 17 residues. The CDR3 here is CASSPQSSGGVTGELFF. CDR3 coding DNA: TGTGCCAGCAGCCCCCAGTCTAGCGGGGGGGTCACCGGGGAGCTGTTTTTT. Full variable domain (remainder filled in from reference TRBV7-8 and TRBJ2-2): GAGVSQSPRYKVAKRGQDVALRCDPISGHVSLFWYQQALGQGPEFLTYFQNEAQLDKSGLPSDRFFAERPEGSVSTLKIQRTQQEDSAVYLCASSPQSSGGVTGELFFGEGSRLTVL.

This chain links TRBV6-4 with TRBJ2-7; TRBD1 matches at 7 bases. This CDR3 has 14 amino acids. With V trimmed by 6 bases and J by 3 bases, 8 bases remained unmatched. Germline assignment: CDR1 MRHNA and CDR2 SNTAGT. The CDR3 loop reads CASSREAGGYEQYF. CDR3 sequence (DNA): TGTGCCAGCAGCCGAGAGGCAGGGGGCTACGAGCAGTACTTC.

V is TRBV3-1 (or the pseudogene TRBV3-2) and J is TRBJ2-1; TRBD2 aligns across 7 bases. Losses at the gene ends were 4 bases for V and 14 bases for J; bases not matched to a gene: 8. CDR3 size: 12 residues. Germline CDR1 reads LGHDT; CDR2 reads YNNKEL (reference sequence). CDR3 in amino acids: CASSLYQRDKFF. Written as DNA, the CDR3 is TGTGCCAGCAGCCTTTACCAGCGGGATAAGTTCTTC.

The rearrangement uses TRBV6-5 and TRBJ2-1, with 7 bases that match TRBD2. Trimming removed 6 bases from V and 5 bases from J; junction bases left unmatched: 7. CDR3 length equals 14 residues. Germline V gene data show CDR1 as MNHEY and CDR2 as SVGAGI. The CDR3 spells CASRFPGLNNEQFF. Here the CDR3 DNA reads TGTGCCAGCAGATTTCCGGGACTAAACAATGAGCAGTTCTTC.

The chain carries TRBV7-6 and TRBJ1-3; possible D gene TRBD1, 6 bases. The CDR3 runs to 16 residues. V lost 4 bases to trimming and J lost 1 base, with 14 bases between them. Germline V gene sequence: CDR1 SGHVS, CDR2 FNYEAQ. The CDR3 loop is CASSSVEGGSGNTIYF. CDR3 bases: TGTGCCAGCAGCTCAGTAGAGGGGGGTTCTGGAAACACCATATATTTT.

The rearrangement uses TRBV20-1 and TRBJ2-7; D uncertain. Looked up from germline, CDR1 is DFQATT and CDR2 is SNEGSKA (reference sequence). With 0 bases removed from V and 2 bases from J, the gap between germline ends came to 2 bases. This CDR3 has 11 amino acids. This CDR3 is CSARDTYEQYF. The CDR3 DNA sequence: TGCAGTGCTAGAGACACCTACGAGCAGTACTTC.

The genes are TRBV19 and TRBJ1-2; the D gene is possibly TRBD1 (6 bases). With 4 bases removed from V and 8 bases from J, the gap between germline ends came to 17 bases. CDR1 LNHDA and CDR2 SQIVND come from the germline V gene (reference sequence). The CDR3 totals 14 residues. The CDR3 bases are TGTGCCAGTAGTACCCGGGACACGGATCGGGGCTACACCTTC. The encoded protein is CASSTRDTDRGYTF.

V usage is TRBV3-1 (or the pseudogene TRBV3-2) and J usage is TRBJ1-2; 7 bases are a match to TRBD1. V shed 5 bases and J 8 bases; nucleotides not matched to a gene: 14. Germline CDR1 LGHDT, CDR2 YNNKEL (reference sequence). This CDR3 region has 15 residues. CDR3 in DNA: TGTGCCAGCAGCGTTTGGGACAGACCCCACGGGGGCTACACCTTC. As protein: CASSVWDRPHGGYTF.